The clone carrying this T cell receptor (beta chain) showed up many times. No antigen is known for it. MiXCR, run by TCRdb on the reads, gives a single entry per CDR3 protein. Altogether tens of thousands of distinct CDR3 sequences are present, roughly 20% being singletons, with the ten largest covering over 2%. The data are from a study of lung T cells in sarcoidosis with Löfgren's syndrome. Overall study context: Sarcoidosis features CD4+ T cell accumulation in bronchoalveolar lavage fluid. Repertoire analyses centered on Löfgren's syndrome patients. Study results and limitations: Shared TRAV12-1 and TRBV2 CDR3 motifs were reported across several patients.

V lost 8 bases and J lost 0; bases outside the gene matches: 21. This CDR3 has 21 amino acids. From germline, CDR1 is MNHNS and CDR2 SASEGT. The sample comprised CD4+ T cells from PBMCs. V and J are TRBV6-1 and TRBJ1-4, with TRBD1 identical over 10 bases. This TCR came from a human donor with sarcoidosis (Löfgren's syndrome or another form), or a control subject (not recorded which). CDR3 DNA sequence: TGTGCCAGCCCCCGGGATGGACGAGACAGGGGGCCTCCCTCAACTAATGAAAAACTGTTTTTT. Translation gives CASPRDGRDRGPPSTNEKLFF.